This is a list of T cell receptor beta chains from one sample in a study of T cell responses to AZD1222 COVID-19 vaccine. Data came from immunoSEQ multiplex PCR; TCRdb stores just in-frame clones and leaves some out. Of roughly 75,000 clones in the sample, 84% are singletons; the top ten hold more than 8.5%. This sample comprised peripheral blood, obtained on day 0 of AZD1222 vaccination. These receptors came from an adult in good health. CDR3s include the opening cysteine and the closing phenylalanine or tryptophan. D genes are given only for firm matches. Clone size, where shown, is once, few, many, or a class for clones that have expanded.

TRBJ1-5 | - | TRBV20-1 | - | CSASGTQGDQPQHF | TGCAGTGCTAGTGGAACCCAGGGAGATCAGCCCCAGCATTTT
TRBJ2-3 | - | TRBV2 | - | CASSEATDTQYF | TGTGCCAGCAGTGAGGCTACAGATACGCAGTATTTT
TRBJ2-7 | - | TRBV27 | - | CATRRGLDYEQYF | TGTGCCACCAGGAGGGGACTGGACTACGAGCAGTACTTC
TRBJ1-1 | - | TRBV7-3 | - | CASSLKTVNTEAFF | TGTGCCAGCAGCCTGAAGACAGTGAACACTGAAGCTTTCTTT
TRBJ2-3 | few | TRBV4-3 | TRBD2 | CASSQDLAGGPDTQYF | TGCGCCAGCAGCCAAGATTTAGCGGGGGGGCCAGATACGCAGTATTTT
TRBJ2-7 | - | TRBV30 | TRBD2 | CAWSVGGLAGDYEQYF | TGTGCCTGGAGTGTAGGTGGACTAGCGGGGGACTACGAGCAGTACTTC
TRBJ1-6 | - | TRBV11-2 | - | CASSLGREQTPLHF | TGTGCCAGCAGCTTGGGACGGGAGCAAACACCCCTCCACTTT
TRBJ1-4 | once | TRBV4-1 | - | CASSQEGVRGKLFF | TGCGCCAGCAGCCAAGAAGGGGTCCGGGGAAAACTGTTTTTT
TRBJ2-2 | - | TRBV11-3 | - | CASSLRQTDTGELFF | TGTGCCAGCAGCCTAAGACAGACGGACACCGGGGAGCTGTTTTTT
TRBJ1-2 | - | TRBV27 | TRBD1 | CASSFRDSYGYTF | TGTGCCAGCAGTTTCCGGGACAGTTATGGCTACACCTTC
TRBJ1-2 | - | TRBV28 | - | CASTTRARGWKGYTF | TGTGCCAGCACTACTAGGGCTAGGGGGTGGAAGGGCTACACCTTC
TRBJ2-1 | - | TRBV2 | - | CASSDLGSYNEQFF | TGTGCCAGCAGTGACTTAGGCTCCTACAATGAGCAGTTCTTC
TRBJ1-2 | - | TRBV5-6 | - | CASSPWRGSHYGYTF | TGTGCCAGCAGCCCCTGGAGGGGATCCCACTATGGCTACACCTTC
TRBJ1-4 | - | TRBV25-1 | - | CASSAGAGTSEKLFF | TGTGCCAGCAGTGCCGGGGCAGGGACGAGTGAAAAACTGTTTTTT
TRBJ1-6 | - | TRBV6-1 | - | CASSETTLNSPLHF | TGTGCCAGCAGTGAGACAACCCTTAATTCACCCCTCCACTTT
TRBJ2-3 | few | TRBV24-1 | - | CATRSNTDTQYF | TGTGCCACCAGATCTAACACAGATACGCAGTATTTT
TRBJ1-1 | once | TRBV7-3 | TRBD1 | CASRRGTANTEAFF | TGTGCCAGTCGGCGGGGGACAGCGAACACTGAAGCTTTCTTT
TRBJ2-3 | - | TRBV3-1/TRBV3-2 | TRBD2 | CASSPGLASDTQYF | TGTGCCAGCAGTCCGGGACTAGCCTCAGATACGCAGTATTTT
TRBJ1-2 | few | TRBV5-1 | - | CASSQHGDIDYGYTF | TGCGCCAGCAGCCAGCACGGGGACATTGATTATGGCTACACCTTC
TRBJ2-3 | - | TRBV5-1 | TRBD2 | CASSLAGGPWDTQYF | TGCGCCAGCAGCTTAGCGGGGGGGCCGTGGGATACGCAGTATTTT
TRBJ1-5 | - | TRBV2 | - | CASSGSGETQPQHF | TGTGCCAGCAGTGGCTCGGGGGAGACTCAGCCCCAGCATTTT
TRBJ2-6 | - | TRBV21-1 | - | CASSNPLFRGTGGSGANVLTF | TGTGCCAGCAGCAATCCCCTTTTCCGCGGGACAGGGGGCTCTGGGGCCAACGTCCTGACTTTC
TRBJ2-1 | - | TRBV10-3 | - | CAITGTWYNEQFF | TGTGCCATCACCGGGACCTGGTACAATGAGCAGTTCTTC
TRBJ1-1 | - | TRBV10-3 | TRBD1 | CAISFQGEKGGTEAFF | TGTGCCATCAGTTTTCAGGGGGAGAAGGGAGGCACTGAAGCTTTCTTT
TRBJ1-2 | many | TRBV7-9 | - | CASTTEESTNYGYTF | TGTGCCAGCACCACCGAAGAGAGTACTAACTATGGCTACACCTTC
TRBJ1-4 | - | TRBV28 | TRBD1 | CASTGGAGEKLFF | TGTGCCAGTACAGGGGGCGCGGGTGAAAAACTGTTTTTT
TRBJ1-2 | - | TRBV9 | TRBD1 | CASSATGNRESEGYTF | TGTGCCAGCAGCGCGACAGGGAACAGGGAATCGGAAGGCTACACCTTC
TRBJ1-6 | few | TRBV9 | - | CASSVGQVDSPLHF | TGTGCCAGCAGCGTAGGACAGGTGGATTCACCCCTCCACTTT
TRBJ2-1 | - | TRBV4-1 | TRBD2 | CASSQEGSGGPYNEQFF | TGCGCCAGCAGCCAAGAAGGTAGCGGGGGTCCTTACAATGAGCAGTTCTTC
TRBJ2-4 | - | TRBV3-1/TRBV3-2 | - | CASSNPGENIQYF | TGTGCCAGCAGCAACCCTGGGGAGAACATTCAGTACTTC
TRBJ1-2 | few | TRBV2 | TRBD1 | CASSGQGISPNYGYTF | TGTGCCAGCAGCGGACAGGGTATCTCACCTAACTATGGCTACACCTTC
TRBJ1-1 | - | TRBV5-6 | - | CASSRTVMNTEAFF | TGTGCCAGCAGCAGGACAGTAATGAACACTGAAGCTTTCTTT
TRBJ2-7 | - | TRBV5-1 | - | CASSVSPESSYEQYF | TGCGCCAGCAGCGTCAGCCCGGAAAGCTCCTACGAGCAGTACTTC
TRBJ2-7 | - | TRBV19 | TRBD1 | CASSDRASSYEQYF | TGTGCCAGTAGTGACAGGGCCAGCTCCTACGAGCAGTACTTC
TRBJ1-1 | - | TRBV7-2 | - | CASSPFRWGGRRNTEAFF | TGTGCCAGCAGCCCATTCCGTTGGGGGGGCAGGAGGAACACTGAAGCTTTCTTT